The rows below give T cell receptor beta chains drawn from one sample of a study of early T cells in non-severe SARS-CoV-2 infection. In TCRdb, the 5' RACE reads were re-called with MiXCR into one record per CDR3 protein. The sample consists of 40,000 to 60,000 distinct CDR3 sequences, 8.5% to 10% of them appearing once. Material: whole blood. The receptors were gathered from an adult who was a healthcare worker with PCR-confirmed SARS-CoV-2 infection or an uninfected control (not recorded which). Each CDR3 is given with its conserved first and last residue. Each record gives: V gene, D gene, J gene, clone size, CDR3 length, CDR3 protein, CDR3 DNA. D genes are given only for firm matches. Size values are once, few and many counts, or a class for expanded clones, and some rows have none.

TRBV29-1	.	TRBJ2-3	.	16	CSVVPAYNPGADTQYF	TGCAGCGTTGTACCTGCCTATAATCCCGGGGCTGATACGCAGTATTTT
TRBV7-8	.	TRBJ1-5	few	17	CASSLATWGAANQPQHF	TGTGCCAGCAGCTTAGCGACGTGGGGGGCGGCGAATCAGCCCCAGCATTTT
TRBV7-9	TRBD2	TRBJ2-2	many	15	CASSPSGPNTGELFF	TGTGCCAGCAGCCCTAGCGGGCCGAACACCGGGGAGCTGTTTTTT
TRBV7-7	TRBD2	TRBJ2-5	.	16	CASSSLGGQLGETQYF	TGTGCCAGCAGCTCCCTGGGAGGGCAACTCGGAGAGACCCAGTACTTC
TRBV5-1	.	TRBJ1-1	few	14	CASGLQVGHTEAFF	TGCGCCAGCGGTCTGCAAGTTGGGCACACTGAAGCTTTCTTT
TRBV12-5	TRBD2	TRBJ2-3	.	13	CASGSPGGNTQYF	TGTGCTAGTGGTTCCCCGGGGGGAAATACGCAGTATTTT
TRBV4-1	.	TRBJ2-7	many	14	CASSQANRENEQYF	TGCGCCAGCAGCCAAGCCAACCGGGAAAACGAGCAGTACTTC
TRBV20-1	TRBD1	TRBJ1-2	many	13	CSARQGGLYGYTF	TGCAGTGCTCGACAGGGTGGTCTCTATGGCTACACCTTC
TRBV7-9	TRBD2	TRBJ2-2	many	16	CASSPSSGTNTGELFF	TGTGCCAGCAGCCCTTCTAGCGGGACGAACACCGGGGAGCTGTTTTTT
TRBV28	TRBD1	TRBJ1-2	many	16	CASSTSSGTPGGGYTF	TGTGCCAGCAGTACCTCCTCCGGGACTCCAGGGGGTGGCTACACCTTC
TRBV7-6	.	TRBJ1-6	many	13	CASSLAAGSPLHF	TGTGCCAGCAGCTTGGCTGCGGGTTCACCCCTCCACTTT
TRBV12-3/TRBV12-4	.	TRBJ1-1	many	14	CASRDRQLNTEAFF	TGTGCCAGCAGGGACAGACAGCTGAACACTGAAGCTTTCTTT
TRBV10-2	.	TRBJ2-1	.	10	CASSEYEQFF	TGCGCCAGCAGTGAGTATGAGCAGTTCTTC
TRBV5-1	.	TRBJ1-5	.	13	CASSLDSKQPQHF	TGCGCCAGCAGCTTGGACAGCAAACAGCCCCAGCATTTT
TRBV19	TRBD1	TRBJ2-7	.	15	CASRGRQGEAYEQYF	TGTGCCAGTAGGGGACGACAGGGGGAAGCCTACGAGCAGTACTTC
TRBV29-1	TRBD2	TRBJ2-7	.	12	CSVGGVGNEQYF	TGCAGCGTCGGGGGGGTCGGCAACGAGCAGTACTTC
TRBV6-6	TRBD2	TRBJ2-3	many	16	CASSYRVAGVSDTQYF	TGTGCCAGCAGTTACCGTGTAGCGGGAGTCTCAGATACGCAGTATTTT
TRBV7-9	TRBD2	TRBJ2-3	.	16	CASSLMREGPGDTQYF	TGTGCCAGCAGCTTAATGCGGGAGGGCCCCGGAGATACGCAGTATTTT
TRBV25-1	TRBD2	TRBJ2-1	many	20	CASSEGAEGMGLGYYNEQFF	TGTGCCAGCAGTGAAGGTGCTGAGGGTATGGGACTAGGGTACTACAATGAGCAGTTCTTC
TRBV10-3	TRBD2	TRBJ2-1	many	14	CAISRGGAGNEQFF	TGTGCCATCAGTCGGGGGGGAGCGGGTAATGAGCAGTTCTTC
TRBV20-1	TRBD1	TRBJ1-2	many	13	CSAPTDRVYGYTF	TGCAGTGCCCCAACGGACAGGGTTTATGGCTACACCTTC
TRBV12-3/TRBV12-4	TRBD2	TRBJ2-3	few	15	CASSLVGLYTDTQYF	TGTGCCAGCAGTTTAGTGGGACTATACACAGATACGCAGTATTTT
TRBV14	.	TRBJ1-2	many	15	CASSQIDRPSYGYTF	TGTGCCAGCAGCCAAATCGACAGGCCGTCCTATGGCTACACCTTC
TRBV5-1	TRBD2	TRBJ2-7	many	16	CASSPNLSGNSYEQYF	TGCGCCAGCAGCCCGAACCTTAGCGGGAACTCCTACGAGCAGTACTTC
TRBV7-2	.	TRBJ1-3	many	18	CASSFGDKPFSSGNTIYF	TGTGCCAGCAGCTTCGGGGACAAACCTTTTTCCTCTGGAAACACCATATATTTT
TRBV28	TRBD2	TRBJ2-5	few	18	CASSPGGAGSPTQETQYF	TGTGCCAGCAGTCCGGGAGGAGCCGGCAGTCCGACACAAGAGACCCAGTACTTC
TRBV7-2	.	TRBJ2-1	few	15	CASSTEARSYNEQFF	TGTGCCAGCAGCACAGAAGCCAGGTCCTACAATGAGCAGTTCTTC
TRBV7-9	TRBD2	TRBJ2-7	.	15	CASSQPRGGSYEQYF	TGTGCCAGCAGCCAGCCCCGGGGGGGATCCTACGAGCAGTACTTC
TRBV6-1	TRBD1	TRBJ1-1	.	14	CASRLRTGGTEAFF	TGTGCCAGCAGGCTGAGGACAGGGGGCACTGAAGCTTTCTTT
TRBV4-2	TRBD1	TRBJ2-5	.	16	CASSQRLTGSGETQYF	TGTGCCAGCAGCCAGAGATTGACAGGGTCAGGAGAGACCCAGTACTTC
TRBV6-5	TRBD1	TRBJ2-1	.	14	CASSYRGQDNEQFF	TGTGCCAGCAGTTACAGAGGACAGGATAATGAGCAGTTCTTC
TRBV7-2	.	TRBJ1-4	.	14	CASSLDTFNEKLFF	TGTGCCAGCAGCTTAGATACTTTTAATGAAAAACTGTTTTTT
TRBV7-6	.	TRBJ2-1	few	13	CASSPGRSDEQFF	TGTGCCAGCAGCCCCGGACGTAGTGATGAGCAGTTCTTC
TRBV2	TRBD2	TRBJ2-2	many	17	CATLPGLAARGTGELFF	TGTGCCACCCTCCCGGGACTAGCGGCGAGAGGCACCGGGGAGCTGTTTTTT
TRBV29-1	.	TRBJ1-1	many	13	CSVEEPRDTEAFF	TGCAGCGTTGAAGAACCAAGGGACACTGAAGCTTTCTTT
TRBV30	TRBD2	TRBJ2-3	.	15	CAWSGEGRDTDTQYF	TGTGCCTGGAGTGGTGAAGGGAGGGACACAGATACGCAGTATTTT
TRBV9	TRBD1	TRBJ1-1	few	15	CASGENRGGFTEAFF	TGTGCCAGCGGAGAGAACAGGGGGGGATTCACTGAAGCTTTCTTT
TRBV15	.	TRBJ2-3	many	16	CATSTLSASSTDTQYF	TGTGCCACCAGCACGTTATCAGCTTCTAGCACAGATACGCAGTATTTT
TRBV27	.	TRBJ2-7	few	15	CASSLLSGVYYEQYF	TGTGCCAGCAGTTTGCTCTCCGGGGTATACTACGAGCAGTACTTC
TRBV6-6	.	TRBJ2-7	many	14	CASSPQMQTYEQYF	TGTGCCAGCAGCCCGCAGATGCAGACCTACGAGCAGTACTTC
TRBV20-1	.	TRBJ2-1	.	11	CSARIGDEQFF	TGCAGTGCGAGAATTGGAGATGAGCAGTTCTTC
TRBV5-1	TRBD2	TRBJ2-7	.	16	CASSLDSGRAQFEQYF	TGCGCCAGCAGCTTGGATAGCGGGAGGGCTCAGTTCGAGCAGTACTTC